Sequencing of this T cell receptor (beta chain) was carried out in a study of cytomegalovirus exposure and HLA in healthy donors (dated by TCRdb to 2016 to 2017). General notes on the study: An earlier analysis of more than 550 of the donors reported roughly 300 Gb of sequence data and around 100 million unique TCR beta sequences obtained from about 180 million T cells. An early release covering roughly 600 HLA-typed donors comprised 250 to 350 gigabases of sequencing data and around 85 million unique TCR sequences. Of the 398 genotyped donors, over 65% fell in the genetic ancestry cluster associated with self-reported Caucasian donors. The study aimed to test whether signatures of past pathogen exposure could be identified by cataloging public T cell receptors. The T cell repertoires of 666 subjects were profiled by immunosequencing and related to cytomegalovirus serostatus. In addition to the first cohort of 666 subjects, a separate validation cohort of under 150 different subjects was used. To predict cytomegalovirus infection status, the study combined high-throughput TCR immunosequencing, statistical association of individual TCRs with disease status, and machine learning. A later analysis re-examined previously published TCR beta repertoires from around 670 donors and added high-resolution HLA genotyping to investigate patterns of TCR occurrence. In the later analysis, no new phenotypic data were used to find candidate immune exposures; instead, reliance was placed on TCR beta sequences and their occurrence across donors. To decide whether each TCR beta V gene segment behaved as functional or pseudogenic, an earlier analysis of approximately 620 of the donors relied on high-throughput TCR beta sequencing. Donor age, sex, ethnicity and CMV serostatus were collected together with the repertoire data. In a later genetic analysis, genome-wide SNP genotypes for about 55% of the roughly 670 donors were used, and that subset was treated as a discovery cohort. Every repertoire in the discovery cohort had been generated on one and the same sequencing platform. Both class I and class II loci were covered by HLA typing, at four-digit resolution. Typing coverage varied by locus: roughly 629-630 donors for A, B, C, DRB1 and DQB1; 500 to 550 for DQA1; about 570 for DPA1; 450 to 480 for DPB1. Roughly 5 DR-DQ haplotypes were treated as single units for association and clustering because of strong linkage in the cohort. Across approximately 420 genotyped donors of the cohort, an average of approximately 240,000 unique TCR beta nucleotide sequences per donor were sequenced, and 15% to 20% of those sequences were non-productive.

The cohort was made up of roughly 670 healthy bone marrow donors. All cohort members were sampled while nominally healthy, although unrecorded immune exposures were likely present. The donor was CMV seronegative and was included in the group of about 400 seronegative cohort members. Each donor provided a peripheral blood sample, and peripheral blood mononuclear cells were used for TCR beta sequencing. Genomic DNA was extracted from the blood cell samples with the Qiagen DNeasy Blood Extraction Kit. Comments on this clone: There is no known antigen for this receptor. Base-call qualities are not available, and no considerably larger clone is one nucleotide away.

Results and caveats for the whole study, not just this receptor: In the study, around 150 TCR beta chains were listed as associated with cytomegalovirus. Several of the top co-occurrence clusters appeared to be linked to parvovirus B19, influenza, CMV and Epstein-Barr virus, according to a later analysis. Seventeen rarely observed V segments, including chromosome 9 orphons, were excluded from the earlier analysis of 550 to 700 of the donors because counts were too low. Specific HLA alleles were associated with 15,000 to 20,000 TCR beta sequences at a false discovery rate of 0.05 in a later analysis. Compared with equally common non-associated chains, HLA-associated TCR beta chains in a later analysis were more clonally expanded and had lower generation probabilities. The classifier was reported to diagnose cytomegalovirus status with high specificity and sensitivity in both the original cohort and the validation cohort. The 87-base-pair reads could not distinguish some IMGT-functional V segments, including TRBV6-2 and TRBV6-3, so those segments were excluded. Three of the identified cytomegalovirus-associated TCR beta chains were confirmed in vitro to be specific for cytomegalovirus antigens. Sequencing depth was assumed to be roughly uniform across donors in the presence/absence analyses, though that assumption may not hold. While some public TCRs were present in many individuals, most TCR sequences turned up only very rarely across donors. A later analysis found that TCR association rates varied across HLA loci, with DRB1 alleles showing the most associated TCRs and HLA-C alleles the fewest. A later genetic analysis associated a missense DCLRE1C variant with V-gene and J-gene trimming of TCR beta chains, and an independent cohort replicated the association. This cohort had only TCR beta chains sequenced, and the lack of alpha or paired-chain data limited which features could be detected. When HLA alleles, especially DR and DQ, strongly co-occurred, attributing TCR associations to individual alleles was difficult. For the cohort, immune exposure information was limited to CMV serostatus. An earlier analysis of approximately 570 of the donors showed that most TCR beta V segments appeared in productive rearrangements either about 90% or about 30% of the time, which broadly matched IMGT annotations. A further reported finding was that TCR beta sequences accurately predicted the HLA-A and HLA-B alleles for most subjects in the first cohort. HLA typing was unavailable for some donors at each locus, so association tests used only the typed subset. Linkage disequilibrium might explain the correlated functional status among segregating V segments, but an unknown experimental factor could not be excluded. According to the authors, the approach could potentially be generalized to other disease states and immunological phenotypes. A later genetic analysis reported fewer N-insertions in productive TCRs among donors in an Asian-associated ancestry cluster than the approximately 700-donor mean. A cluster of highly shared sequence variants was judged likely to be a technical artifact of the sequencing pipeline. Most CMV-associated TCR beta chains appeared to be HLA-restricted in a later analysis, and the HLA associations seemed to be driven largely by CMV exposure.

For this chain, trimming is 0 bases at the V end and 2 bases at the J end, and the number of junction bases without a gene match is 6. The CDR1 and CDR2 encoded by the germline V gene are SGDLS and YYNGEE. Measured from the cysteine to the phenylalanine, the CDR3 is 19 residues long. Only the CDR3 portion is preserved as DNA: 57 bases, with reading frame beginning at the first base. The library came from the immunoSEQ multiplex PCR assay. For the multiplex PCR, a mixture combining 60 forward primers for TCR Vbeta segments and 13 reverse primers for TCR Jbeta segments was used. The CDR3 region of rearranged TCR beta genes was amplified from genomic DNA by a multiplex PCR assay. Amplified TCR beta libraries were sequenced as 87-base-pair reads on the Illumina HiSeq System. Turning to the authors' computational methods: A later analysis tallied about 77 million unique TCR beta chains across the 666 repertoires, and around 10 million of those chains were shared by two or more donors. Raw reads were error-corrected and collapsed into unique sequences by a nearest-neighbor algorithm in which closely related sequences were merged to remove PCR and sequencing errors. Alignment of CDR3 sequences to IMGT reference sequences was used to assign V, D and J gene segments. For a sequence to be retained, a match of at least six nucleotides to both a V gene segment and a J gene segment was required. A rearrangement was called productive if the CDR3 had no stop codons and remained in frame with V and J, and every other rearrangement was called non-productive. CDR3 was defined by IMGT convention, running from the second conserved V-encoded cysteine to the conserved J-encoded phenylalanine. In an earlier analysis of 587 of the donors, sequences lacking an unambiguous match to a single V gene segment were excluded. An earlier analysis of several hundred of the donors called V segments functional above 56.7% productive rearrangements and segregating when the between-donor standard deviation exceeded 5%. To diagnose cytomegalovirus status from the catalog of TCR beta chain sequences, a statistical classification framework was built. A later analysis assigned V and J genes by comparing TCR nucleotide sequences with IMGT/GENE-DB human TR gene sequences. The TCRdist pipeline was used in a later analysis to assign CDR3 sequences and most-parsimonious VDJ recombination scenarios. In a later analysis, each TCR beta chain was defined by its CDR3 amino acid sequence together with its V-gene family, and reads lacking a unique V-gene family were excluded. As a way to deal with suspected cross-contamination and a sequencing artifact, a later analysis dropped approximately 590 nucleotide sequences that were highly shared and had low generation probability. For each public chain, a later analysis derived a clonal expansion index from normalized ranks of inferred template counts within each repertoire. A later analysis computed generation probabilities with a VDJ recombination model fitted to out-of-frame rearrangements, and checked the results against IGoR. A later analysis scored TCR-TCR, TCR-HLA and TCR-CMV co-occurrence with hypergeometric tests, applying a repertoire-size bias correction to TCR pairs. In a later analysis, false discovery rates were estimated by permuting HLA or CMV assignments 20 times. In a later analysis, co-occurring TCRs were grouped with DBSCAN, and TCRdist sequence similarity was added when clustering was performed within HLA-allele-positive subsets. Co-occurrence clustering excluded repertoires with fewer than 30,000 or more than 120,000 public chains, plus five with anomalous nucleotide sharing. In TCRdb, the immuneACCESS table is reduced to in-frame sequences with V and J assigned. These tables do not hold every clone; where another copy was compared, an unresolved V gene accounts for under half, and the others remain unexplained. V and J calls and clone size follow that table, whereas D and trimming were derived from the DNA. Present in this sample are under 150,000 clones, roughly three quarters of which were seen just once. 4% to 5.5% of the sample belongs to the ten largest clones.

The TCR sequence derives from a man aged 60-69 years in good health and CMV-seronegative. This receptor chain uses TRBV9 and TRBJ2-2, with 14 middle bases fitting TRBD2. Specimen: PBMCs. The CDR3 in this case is CASSVDLGLAGDNTGELFF. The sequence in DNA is TGTGCCAGCAGCGTAGATTTGGGACTAGCGGGAGATAACACCGGGGAGCTGTTTTTT. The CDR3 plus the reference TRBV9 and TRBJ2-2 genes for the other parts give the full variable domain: DSGVTQTPKHLITATGQRVTLRCSPRSGDLSVYWYQQSLDQGLQFLIQYYNGEERAKGNILERFSAQQFPDLHSELNLSSLELGDSALYFCASSVDLGLAGDNTGELFFGEGSRLTVL.